This TCR beta chain was identified during a study of control samples from healthy donors and cancer patients. Germline lookup yields CDR1 LGHDT and CDR2 YNNKEL (reference sequence). The CDR3 loop spans 14 amino acids. Trimming shortened V by 4 bases and J by 0 bases, and 10 bases separated the two germline ends. Using immunoSEQ multiplex PCR, the repertoire was profiled, and TCRdb retains in-frame clones only, with some absent. The sample gives tens of thousands of clones, roughly 86% of which show up once; 2% to 2.5% is in the top ten. This rearrangement joins TRBV3-1 (or the pseudogene TRBV3-2) to TRBJ2-7; D unresolved. The sequencing sample was made of PBMCs. The receptor was derived from a woman aged 50 to 60 with head and neck cancer. CDR3 nucleotides: TGTGCCAGCAGCCCCACCAACAGCTCCTACGAGCAGTACTTC. Protein product: CASSPTNSSYEQYF.